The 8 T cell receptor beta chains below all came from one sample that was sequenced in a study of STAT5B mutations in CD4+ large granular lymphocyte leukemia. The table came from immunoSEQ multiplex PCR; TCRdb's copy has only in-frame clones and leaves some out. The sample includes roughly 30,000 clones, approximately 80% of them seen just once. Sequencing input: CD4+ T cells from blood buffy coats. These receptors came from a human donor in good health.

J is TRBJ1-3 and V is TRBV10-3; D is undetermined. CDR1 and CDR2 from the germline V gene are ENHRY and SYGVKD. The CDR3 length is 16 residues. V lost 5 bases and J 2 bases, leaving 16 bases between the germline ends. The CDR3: CAISNFQPSPGNTIYF. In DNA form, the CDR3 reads TGTGCCATCAGTAATTTTCAACCCAGCCCTGGAAACACCATATATTTT.

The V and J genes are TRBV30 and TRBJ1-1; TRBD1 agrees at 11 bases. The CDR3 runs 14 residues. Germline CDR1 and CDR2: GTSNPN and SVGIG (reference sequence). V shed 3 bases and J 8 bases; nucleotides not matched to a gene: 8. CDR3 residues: CAWRWLDRGPEAFF. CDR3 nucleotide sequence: TGTGCCTGGAGATGGTTGGACAGGGGGCCCGAAGCTTTCTTT.

CDR3 nucleotide sequence: TGTGCCAGTACCCTACAAGGCAATCAGCCCCAGCATTTT. Translating it yields CASTLQGNQPQHF. This chain uses TRBV19 with TRBJ1-5; D not certain. The CDR3 extends over 13 amino acids. From germline, CDR1 is LNHDA and CDR2 SQIVND (reference sequence). V was cut by 7 bases and J by 2 bases, with 9 bases left in between. The complete variable domain, with remaining parts taken from reference TRBV19 and TRBJ1-5, reads DGGITQSPKYLFRKEGQNVTLSCEQNLNHDAMYWYRQDPGQGLRLIYYSQIVNDFQKGDIAEGYSVSREKKESFPLTVTSAQKNPTAFYLCASTLQGNQPQHFGDGTRLSIL.

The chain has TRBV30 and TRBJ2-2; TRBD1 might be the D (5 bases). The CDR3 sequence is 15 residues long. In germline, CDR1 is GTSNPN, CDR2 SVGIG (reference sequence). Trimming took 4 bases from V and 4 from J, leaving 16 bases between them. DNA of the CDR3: TGTGCCTGGACTCCACCTAGGGGAACCACCGGGGAGCTGTTTTTT. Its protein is CAWTPPRGTTGELFF. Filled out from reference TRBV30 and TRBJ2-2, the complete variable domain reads SQTIHQWPATLVQPVGSPLSLECTVEGTSNPNLYWYRQAAGRGLQLLFYSVGIGQISSEVPQNLSASRPQDRQFILSSKKLLLSDSGFYLCAWTPPRGTTGELFFGEGSRLTVL.

The CDR3 DNA reads TGTGCCAGCAGCTTAGGGGTAGGAGGGAACACTGAAGCTTTCTTT. Encoded protein: CASSLGVGGNTEAFF. The chain couples TRBV7-2 to TRBJ1-1, with no clear D. This CDR3 spans 15 amino acids. The germline CDR1 and CDR2 sequences are SGHTA and FQGNSA. V lost 1 base and J lost 1, with 10 bases in between.

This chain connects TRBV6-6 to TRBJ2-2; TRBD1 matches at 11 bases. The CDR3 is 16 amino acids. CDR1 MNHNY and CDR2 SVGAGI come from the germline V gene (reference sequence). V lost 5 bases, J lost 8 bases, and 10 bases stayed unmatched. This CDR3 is CASSPVGQGAIGELFF. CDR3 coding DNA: TGTGCCAGCAGTCCGGTAGGACAGGGGGCGATTGGGGAGCTGTTTTTT.

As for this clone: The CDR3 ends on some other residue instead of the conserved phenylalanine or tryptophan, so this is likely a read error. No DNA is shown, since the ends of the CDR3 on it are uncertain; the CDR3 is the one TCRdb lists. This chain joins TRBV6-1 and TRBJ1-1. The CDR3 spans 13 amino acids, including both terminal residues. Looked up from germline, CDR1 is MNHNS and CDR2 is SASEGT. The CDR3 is CASSEAQRGREMS.

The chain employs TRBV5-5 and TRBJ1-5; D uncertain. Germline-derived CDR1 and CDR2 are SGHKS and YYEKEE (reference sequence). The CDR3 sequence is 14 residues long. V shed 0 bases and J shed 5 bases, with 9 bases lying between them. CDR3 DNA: TGTGCCAGCAGCTTGGAAGGCATCCATCAGCCCCAGCATTTT. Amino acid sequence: CASSLEGIHQPQHF.